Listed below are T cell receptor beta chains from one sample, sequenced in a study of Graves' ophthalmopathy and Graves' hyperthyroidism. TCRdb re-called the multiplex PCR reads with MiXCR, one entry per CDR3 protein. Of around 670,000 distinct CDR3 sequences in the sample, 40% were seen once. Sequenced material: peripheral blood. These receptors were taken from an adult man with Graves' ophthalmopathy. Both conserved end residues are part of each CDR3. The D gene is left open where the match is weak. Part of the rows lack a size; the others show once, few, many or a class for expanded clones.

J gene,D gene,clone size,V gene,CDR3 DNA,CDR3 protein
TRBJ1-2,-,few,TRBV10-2,TGCGCCAGCAGTGAGTCGGGATGGGGTCATGGCTACACCTTC,CASSESGWGHGYTF
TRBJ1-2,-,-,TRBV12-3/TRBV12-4,TGTGCCAGCAGTTTAGGGTCACGCTACACCTTC,CASSLGSRYTF
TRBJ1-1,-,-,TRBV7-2,TGTGCCAGAGGGGTAGTGAACACTGAAGCTTTCTTT,CARGVVNTEAFF
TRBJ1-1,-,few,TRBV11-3,TGTGCCAGCAGCGAAAATTCAGTGAACACTGAAGCTTTCTTT,CASSENSVNTEAFF
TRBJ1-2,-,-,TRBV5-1,TGCGCCAACAGCTTGGCTGTGAACTATGGCTACACCTTC,CANSLAVNYGYTF
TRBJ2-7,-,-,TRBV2,TGTGCCAGCAGTCGCCGACTTTTGGCCCACTACGAGCAGTACTTC,CASSRRLLAHYEQYF
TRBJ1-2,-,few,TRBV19,TGTGCCAGTAGTATCGTGGCAGGGAAGGAAGGCTACACCTTC,CASSIVAGKEGYTF
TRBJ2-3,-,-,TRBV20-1,TGCAGTGCTAGCCAAGATACGCAGTATTTT,CSASQDTQYF
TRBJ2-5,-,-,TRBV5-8,TGTGCCAGCAGCCCGGGTCTAGGTGTCGAGACCCAGTACTTC,CASSPGLGVETQYF
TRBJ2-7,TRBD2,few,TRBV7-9,TGTGCCAGCAGCTTGTCTAGCGGGGTCTACGAGCAGTACTTC,CASSLSSGVYEQYF
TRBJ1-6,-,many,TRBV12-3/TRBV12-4,TGTGCCAGCAGTACCAAATGGGGTTCACCCCTCCACTTT,CASSTKWGSPLHF
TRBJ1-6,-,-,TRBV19,TGTGCCAGTACAGCAGGCCCTAGCTCCTATAATTCACCCCTCCACTTT,CASTAGPSSYNSPLHF
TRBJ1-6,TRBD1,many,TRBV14,TGTGCCAGCAGTCCGGGACAGGCATATAATTCACCCCTCCACTTT,CASSPGQAYNSPLHF
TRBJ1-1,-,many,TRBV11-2,TGTGCCAGCAGCCCGGTAGTTGAAGCTTTCTTT,CASSPVVEAFF
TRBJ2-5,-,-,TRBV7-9,TGTGCCAGCAGCTTGGCAAGGAGCCTCGTATCGGAGACCCAGTACTTC,CASSLARSLVSETQYF
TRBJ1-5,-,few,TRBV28,TGTGCCAGCAGTACCCGGACGGGGTTAGGGACCCAGCATTTT,CASSTRTGLGTQHF
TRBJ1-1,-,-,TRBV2,TGTGCCAGCAGCAAGATCTGGGCGGAAGCTTTCTTT,CASSKIWAEAFF
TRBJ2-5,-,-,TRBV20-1,TGCAGTGCTCCAGGGACCGCCGTCTCGACCCAGTACTTC,CSAPGTAVSTQYF
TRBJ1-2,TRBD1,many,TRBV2,TGTGCCAGCAGTGGTTCTGGAGGGACAGTGTTTTATGGCTACACCTTC,CASSGSGGTVFYGYTF
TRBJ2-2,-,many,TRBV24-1,TGTGCCACCAGTGTGTACACCGGGGAGCTGTTTTTT,CATSVYTGELFF
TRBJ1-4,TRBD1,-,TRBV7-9,TGCGCCAGCAGCTTCGGACAGGCTTACGTTAATGAAAAACTGTTTTTT,CASSFGQAYVNEKLFF
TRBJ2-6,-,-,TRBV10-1,TGCGCCAGCAGTGAGGGGTTCTGGTCTGGGGCCAACGTCCTGACTTTC,CASSEGFWSGANVLTF
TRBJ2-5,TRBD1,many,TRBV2,TGTGCCAGCAGTCCTCGGACAGGGGATCAGACCCAGTACTTC,CASSPRTGDQTQYF
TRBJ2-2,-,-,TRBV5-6,TGTGCCACCCGAGAAGGAACGAACACCGGGGAGCTGTTTTTT,CATREGTNTGELFF
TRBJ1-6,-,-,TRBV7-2,TGTGCCAGCAGGAGGGGATTCGGCTCACCCCTCCACTTT,CASRRGFGSPLHF
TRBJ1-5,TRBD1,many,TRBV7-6,TGTGCCAGCAGCCGGCAGGGGGCCGGCAATCAGCCCCAGCATTTT,CASSRQGAGNQPQHF
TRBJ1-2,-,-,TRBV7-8,TGTGCCAGCAGTTACCTCGGGACCGAAAGCAACTATGGCTACACCTTC,CASSYLGTESNYGYTF
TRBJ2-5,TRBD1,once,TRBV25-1,TGTGCCAGCAGCCGCCGACAGGGAACGGAGACCCAGTACTTC,CASSRRQGTETQYF
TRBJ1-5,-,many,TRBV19,TGTGCCAGTAGTAGACAAGGTGGGAGAAATCAGCCCCAGCATTTT,CASSRQGGRNQPQHF
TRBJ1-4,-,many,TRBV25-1,TGTGCCAGCAGTGAACAGACGGACGGTGAAAAACTGTTTTTT,CASSEQTDGEKLFF
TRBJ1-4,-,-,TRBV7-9,TGTGCCAGCAGCTTAGGATTGACAGGCAGTAATGAAAAACTGTTTTTT,CASSLGLTGSNEKLFF